Listed here are 20 T cell receptor beta chains from one sample, sequenced in a study of neurological immune-mediated disorders. MiXCR, applied by TCRdb to the 5' RACE reads, yields one record per CDR3 protein. The sample consists of more than 25,000 distinct CDR3 sequences, over 3.5% of them appearing once. The sequenced sample was CD4+ T cells from blood. Receptor source: a woman aged 35 to 49 in good health.

This clonotype was observed at least ten times. The chain has TRBV20-1 and TRBJ2-4; 9 nucleotides line up with TRBD2. The CDR3 has 12 residues. The germline V gene encodes CDR1 DFQATT and CDR2 SNEGSKA (reference sequence). Trimming cost V 6 bases and J 7 bases; bases outside gene matches: 4. The CDR3: CSALAGVNIQYF. The CDR3 nucleotides read TGCAGTGCCTTAGCGGGAGTTAACATTCAGTACTTC.

This clonotype was counted ten times or more. V usage is TRBV4-1 and J usage is TRBJ1-2; D is possibly TRBD1 (5 bases). The germline gives CDR1 MGHRA, CDR2 YSYEKL. The CDR3 is 17 amino acids. Trimming left V 2 bases short and J 5 bases short, with 21 bases between. The CDR3 DNA reads TGCGCCAGCAGCCAACAAAGTGGGCAGGCCGAGGGGTATGGCTACACCTTC. Its protein product is CASSQQSGQAEGYGYTF.

At least ten counts were recorded for this clonotype. The chain combines TRBV12-3 or TRBV12-4 with TRBJ2-7; D ambiguous. The CDR3 sequence is 12 residues long. Trimming removed 5 bases at V and 6 bases at J, with 11 bases between. The DNA for the CDR3 is TGTGCCAGCAGTAAGGCGTCCCTCGAGCAGTACTTC. Translating it yields CASSKASLEQYF.

The CDR3 loop reads CASSLSTGLNYGYTF. CDR3 coding DNA: TGTGCCAGCAGCTTGAGTACAGGCCTTAACTATGGCTACACCTTC. The V and J genes are TRBV5-5 and TRBJ1-2; TRBD1 is a possible D gene (5 bases). CDR1 is SGHKS, CDR2 YYEKEE, per germline (reference sequence). This CDR3 has 15 residues. Trimming removed 1 base from V and 1 base from J, with 11 bases in between.

This clonotype rates as medium-sized. V gene TRBV27 combines with J gene TRBJ2-5; 8 nucleotides match TRBD2. The ends lost 4 bases at V and 4 bases at J; junction bases unmatched: 8. This CDR3 spans 15 amino acids. The germline gives CDR1 MNHEY, CDR2 SMNVEV (reference sequence). The CDR3 region has the DNA TGTGCCAGCAGTTGGCGGGGGGTGGCTGGAGAGACCCAGTACTTC. Its protein is CASSWRGVAGETQYF.

There are many counts of this clonotype. The gene calls are TRBV7-3 and TRBJ2-5; the D gene could be TRBD1 or TRBD2 (6 bases each). The CDR3 is made up of 15 amino acids. Per the germline V gene, CDR1 is SGHTA and CDR2 is FQGTGA. V lost 2 bases and J 5 bases, leaving 15 bases between the germline ends. The CDR3 DNA follows: TGTGCCAGCAGCTTACGTGGGGGGCTCGGGGAGACCCAGTACTTC. This translates into CASSLRGGLGETQYF.

This clonotype was detected ten times or more. At one end the junction does not follow the germline gene, possibly because of a read error. The rearrangement uses TRBV3-1 and TRBJ2-5; D may be TRBD2 (6 bases). CDR1 LGHDT and CDR2 YNNKEL come from the germline V gene (reference sequence). This CDR3 has 12 amino acids. This CDR3 is CASSQPAGTVRF. CDR3 in DNA: TGTGCCAGCAGCCAACCCGCGGGGACTGTCAGGTTC.

Many counts were recorded for this clonotype. The chain joins TRBV5-6 to TRBJ2-7; no clear D. V was clipped by 0 bases and J by 1 base, with 11 bases between them. There are 15 residues in the CDR3. In germline, CDR1 is SGHDT, CDR2 YYEEEE. CDR3 sequence: CASSLGSKASYEQYF. The CDR3 DNA reads TGTGCCAGCAGCTTGGGCAGCAAAGCATCCTACGAGCAGTACTTC.

V usage is TRBV6-2 or TRBV6-3 and J usage is TRBJ2-1; D is possibly TRBD1 (6 bases). CDR3 length: 16 residues. V was shortened by 7 bases and J by 3 bases, with 19 bases between the two germline ends. Germline values: CDR1 MNHEY, CDR2 SVGEGT. DNA of the CDR3: TGTGCCAGCAACTTCCGAGGGTCAGGGGTCTACAATGAGCAGTTCTTC. Translated, it gives CASNFRGSGVYNEQFF.

This clonotype was recorded many times. The CDR3 region is CASSLGSQPLQETQYF. CDR3 nucleotides: TGTGCCAGCAGCTTGGGTTCCCAACCCCTCCAAGAGACCCAGTACTTC. The chain carries TRBV5-6 and TRBJ2-5; D gene ambiguous. This CDR3 has 16 amino acids. The V gene lost 0 bases and the J gene lost 1 base, with 13 bases spanning the gap. Per the germline V gene, CDR1 is SGHDT and CDR2 is YYEEEE.

This clonotype was observed at least ten times. V and J are TRBV5-1 and TRBJ2-7; a possible D gene is TRBD1 (6 bases). CDR3 size: 13 residues. V lost 8 bases to trimming and J lost 2 bases, with 14 bases between them. Looked up from germline, CDR1 is SGHRS and CDR2 is YFSETQ. The CDR3 DNA is TGCGCCAGTTCCCAGGGGATTCCCTACGAGCAGTACTTC. This gives the protein CASSQGIPYEQYF.

There are many counts of this clonotype. This chain links TRBV20-1 with TRBJ1-1, with a tentative D call TRBD1 (6 bases). The CDR3 totals 13 residues. Germline assignment: CDR1 DFQATT and CDR2 SNEGSKA (reference sequence). Trimming took off 3 bases at V and 4 bases at J, with 12 bases between the two ends. The DNA of the CDR3 is TGCAGTGCTAGGAGGGGGGCTCCCACTGAAGCTTTCTTT. Translated: CSARRGAPTEAFF.

This clonotype was observed many times. The gene calls are TRBV5-1 and TRBJ1-3; D uncertain. The CDR3 sequence is 16 residues long. The V gene's germline CDR1 is SGHRS and CDR2 YFSETQ. V lost 0 bases and J 0 bases, leaving 10 bases between the germline ends. CDR3 sequence (DNA): TGCGCCAGCAGCTTGGAGCCGGGCCTCTCTGGAAACACCATATATTTT. Residues: CASSLEPGLSGNTIYF.

This clonotype was counted ten times or more. CDR3 residues: CAISELAGDTEAFF. In DNA form, the CDR3 reads TGTGCCATCAGTGAGTTGGCCGGGGATACTGAAGCTTTCTTT. The V call is TRBV10-3, the J call TRBJ1-1; D gene uncertain. V lost 1 base, J lost 5 bases, and 11 bases lay in between. The CDR3 length is 14 residues. Germline CDR1 and CDR2: ENHRY and SYGVKD.

This clonotype was observed many times. This chain joins TRBV5-1 and TRBJ1-2; weak D call: TRBD1 (6 bases). The germline V gene encodes CDR1 SGHRS and CDR2 YFSETQ. The CDR3 runs to 15 residues. With 1 base removed from V and 6 bases from J, the gap between germline ends came to 16 bases. Here the CDR3 DNA reads TGCGCCAGCAGCTTGAAACAGGGCGGGATCGATGGCTACACCTTC. Translating it yields CASSLKQGGIDGYTF. The variable domain in full, completed from reference TRBV5-1 and TRBJ1-2, reads KAGVTQTPRYLIKTRGQQVTLSCSPISGHRSVSWYQQTPGQGLQFLFEYFSETQRNKGNFPGRFSGRQFSNSRSEMNVSTLELGDSALYLCASSLKQGGIDGYTFGSGTRLTVV.

This clonotype was recorded at least ten times. J is TRBJ2-1 and V is TRBV6-1, with 7 bases lining up with TRBD1. The length of the CDR3 is 16 residues. Trimming at V came to 6 bases and at J to 4 bases, leaving 12 bases not matched to a gene. The V gene's germline CDR1 is MNHNS and CDR2 SASEGT. CDR3 in amino acids: CASSRDDRVGYNEQFF. CDR3 DNA: TGTGCCAGCAGCCGAGACGACAGGGTTGGATACAATGAGCAGTTCTTC.

This clonotype has a count of ten or more. An end of the junction does not agree with germline; a read error may underlie this. The rearrangement joins TRBV19 to TRBJ2-3, with a weak D call TRBD2 (6 bases). CDR1 and CDR2 from the germline V gene are LNHDA and SQIVND (reference sequence). This CDR3 has 14 amino acids. In DNA, the CDR3 is TGTGCCAGCAGTAGGGACTTCTCAACAGATACGCAGTATTTT. Translating it yields CASSRDFSTDTQYF.

This clonotype was seen ten or more times. The chain employs TRBV28 and TRBJ2-3; 15 nucleotides align to TRBD2. After removal of 2 bases from V and 4 bases from J, the junction contained 4 bases not matched to a gene. Germline V gene data show CDR1 as MDHEN and CDR2 as SYDVKM. There are 17 residues in the CDR3. CDR3 amino acids: CASSLPGLAGGPDTQYF. The CDR3 DNA sequence: TGTGCCAGCAGTTTACCGGGACTAGCGGGAGGTCCAGATACGCAGTATTTT.

This clonotype was seen at least ten times. CDR3 bases: TGCGCCAGCAGCTTGACAGGGGACTCTAACTATGGCTACACCTTC. Translating it yields CASSLTGDSNYGYTF. The V and J genes are TRBV5-1 and TRBJ1-2; 7 bases line up with TRBD1. Germline-derived CDR1 and CDR2 are SGHRS and YFSETQ. This CDR3 is built from 15 residues. The J segment lost 0 bases and the V segment lost 1 base, leaving 3 bases of the junction unmatched.

This clonotype was observed many times. This chain links TRBV10-3 with TRBJ1-5; no reliable D call. From germline, CDR1 is ENHRY and CDR2 SYGVKD. The CDR3 consists of 15 residues. The ends were cut back, 3 bases at V and 2 bases at J, with 11 bases in the middle. CDR3: CAISETGMGNQPQHF. DNA of the CDR3: TGTGCCATCAGTGAAACCGGGATGGGCAATCAGCCCCAGCATTTT.